This T cell receptor (beta chain) was documented in a study of blood T cell repertoires in COVID-19. Study as a whole: Sites across the United States, Italy and Spain contributed samples from acute and convalescent COVID-19. Sample material is recorded as cDNA or gDNA derived from T cells, B-cell-depleted T cells, or PBMCs.

Under the authors' procedure: Nucleated cell counts were estimated from reference gene primer amplification. The repertoire was sequenced with immunoSEQ multiplex PCR; TCRdb's copy has only in-frame clones and lacks some. V, J and clone size were drawn from that table, and D and trimming were deduced from the DNA. The table shows hundreds of thousands of clones, with around 88% occurring only once. Sequencing was carried out using peripheral blood. The clonotype originates from a man older than 75 with acute or convalescent COVID-19.

The CDR3 nucleotides read TGCGCCAGCAGCCCCGGGACAGGGGCTGAAAAACTGTTTTTT. It codes for CASSPGTGAEKLFF. The V and J genes are TRBV4-1 and TRBJ1-4, with 10 bases that match TRBD1. The length of the CDR3 is 14 residues. Germline lookup yields CDR1 MGHRA and CDR2 YSYEKL. V was pared by 4 bases and J by 7 bases, with 3 bases of the junction left unmatched.